Shown below are 8 T cell receptor beta chains from a single sample sequenced in a study of diagnostic markers for celiac disease. From its re-call of the reads, TCRdb lists each CDR3 protein once, without DNA. Its table lists approximately 3,500 distinct CDR3 sequences. The sequenced sample was either unsorted cells or a sorted T cell fraction (not recorded which). The source of these receptors is a human donor. This table probably holds off-target reads from a library built for another chain.

This chain joins TRBV7-2 and TRBJ2-7; with no DNA, the TCRdb D assignment of TRBD2 cannot be verified. The germline gives CDR1 SGHTA, CDR2 FQGNSA. The CDR3 runs to 14 residues. The CDR3 protein is CASSSKREQYEQYF.

The genes are TRBV7-2 and TRBJ2-5; the D call of TRBD1 rests on TCRdb alone, since no DNA is present to check it. Germline V CDR1 and CDR2: SGHTA, FQGNSA. The CDR3 runs to 15 residues. This CDR3 is CASSLWGGREETQYF.

This clonotype is identified as medium-sized from frequency. The CDR3 protein is CASSRVWTEAFF. The chain joins TRBV7-9 to TRBJ1-1. From germline, CDR1 is SEHNR and CDR2 FQNEAQ (reference sequence). The length of the CDR3 is 12 residues.

V gene TRBV7-9 combines with J gene TRBJ1-2; as DNA is missing, the TRBD1 call by TCRdb cannot be tested. Germline lookup yields CDR1 SEHNR and CDR2 FQNEAQ (reference sequence). The CDR3 has 11 residues. This chain's CDR3 is CASSLAPGHTF.

The chain links TRBV7-9 to TRBJ2-3; without DNA, the TCRdb call of TRBD1 cannot be checked. CDR3 length: 16 amino acids. The germline V gene encodes CDR1 SEHNR and CDR2 FQNEAQ (reference sequence). The CDR3 region is CASSRQGTVQGDTQYF.

The chain employs TRBV2 and TRBJ1-4. There are 15 residues in the CDR3. Germline V gives CDR1 SNHLY, CDR2 FYNNEI. CDR3 region: CASSGQTATNEKLFF.

The rearrangement joins TRBV12-3 or TRBV12-4 to TRBJ1-3. This CDR3 is built from 13 residues. The CDR3 reads CASSPHSGNTIYF.

The rearrangement joins TRBV5-1 to TRBJ2-5; without DNA, the TCRdb call of TRBD1 cannot be checked. CDR3 length equals 15 residues. Germline V gives CDR1 SGHRS, CDR2 YFSETQ. This chain's CDR3 is CASSLQQGGEETQYF.